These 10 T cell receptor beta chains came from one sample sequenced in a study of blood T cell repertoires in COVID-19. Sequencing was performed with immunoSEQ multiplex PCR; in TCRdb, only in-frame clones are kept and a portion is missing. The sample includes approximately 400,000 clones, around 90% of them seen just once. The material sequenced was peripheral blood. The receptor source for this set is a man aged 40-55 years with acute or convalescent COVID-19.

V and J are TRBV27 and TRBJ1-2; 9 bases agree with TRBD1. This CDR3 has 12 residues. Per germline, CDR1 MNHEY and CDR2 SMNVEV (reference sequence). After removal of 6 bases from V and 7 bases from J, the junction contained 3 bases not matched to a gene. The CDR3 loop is CASSTGGGGYTF. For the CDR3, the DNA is TGTGCCAGCAGCACAGGGGGCGGTGGCTACACCTTC.

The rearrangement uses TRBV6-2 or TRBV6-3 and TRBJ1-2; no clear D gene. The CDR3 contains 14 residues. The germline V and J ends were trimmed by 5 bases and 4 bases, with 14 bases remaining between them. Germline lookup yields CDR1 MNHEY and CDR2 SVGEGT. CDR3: CASSHRTGAYGYTF. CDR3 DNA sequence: TGTGCCAGCAGTCACCGGACGGGAGCCTATGGCTACACCTTC.

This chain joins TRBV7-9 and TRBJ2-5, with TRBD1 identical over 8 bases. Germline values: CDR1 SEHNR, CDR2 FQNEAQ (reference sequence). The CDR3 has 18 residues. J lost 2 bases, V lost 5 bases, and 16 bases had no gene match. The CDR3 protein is CASSLRSIRGLRQETQYF. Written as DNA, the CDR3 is TGTGCCAGCAGCCTTAGATCGATCAGGGGGCTCCGTCAAGAGACCCAGTACTTC.

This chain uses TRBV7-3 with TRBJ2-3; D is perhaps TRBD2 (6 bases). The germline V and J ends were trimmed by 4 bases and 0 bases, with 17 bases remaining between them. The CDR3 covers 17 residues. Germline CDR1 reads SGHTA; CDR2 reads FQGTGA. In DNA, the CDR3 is TGTGCCAGCAGCTCCCTCGGGGCTAGCGCTAGCACAGATACGCAGTATTTT. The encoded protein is CASSSLGASASTDTQYF.

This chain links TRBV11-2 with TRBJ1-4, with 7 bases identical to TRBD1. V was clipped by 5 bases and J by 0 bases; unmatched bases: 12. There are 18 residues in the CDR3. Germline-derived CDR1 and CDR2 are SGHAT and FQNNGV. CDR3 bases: TGTGCCAGCAGCGAAACAGGGGTGGGGTACGCAACTAATGAAAAACTGTTTTTT. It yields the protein CASSETGVGYATNEKLFF.

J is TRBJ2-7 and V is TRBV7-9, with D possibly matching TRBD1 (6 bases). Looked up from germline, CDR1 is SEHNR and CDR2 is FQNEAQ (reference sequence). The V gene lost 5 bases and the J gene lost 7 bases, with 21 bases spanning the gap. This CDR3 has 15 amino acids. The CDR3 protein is CASSPVTGKELEQYF. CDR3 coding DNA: TGTGCCAGCAGCCCAGTAACAGGGAAAGAGTTGGAGCAGTACTTC.

The CDR3 region is CASRPGQGVWGQETQYF. The CDR3 nucleotides read TGTGCCAGCAGACCGGGACAGGGGGTGTGGGGTCAAGAGACCCAGTACTTC. The rearrangement uses TRBV2 and TRBJ2-5; 11 positions agree with TRBD1. Germline CDR1 SNHLY, CDR2 FYNNEI. The CDR3 is 17 residues long. Trimming removed 6 bases from V and 2 bases from J; junction bases left unmatched: 11.

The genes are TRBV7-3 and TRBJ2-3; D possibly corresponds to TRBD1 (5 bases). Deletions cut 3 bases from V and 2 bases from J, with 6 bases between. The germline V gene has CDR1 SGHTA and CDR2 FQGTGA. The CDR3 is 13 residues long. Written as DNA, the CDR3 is TGTGCCAGCAGCTTTGGGGCCACAGATACGCAGTATTTT. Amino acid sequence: CASSFGATDTQYF.

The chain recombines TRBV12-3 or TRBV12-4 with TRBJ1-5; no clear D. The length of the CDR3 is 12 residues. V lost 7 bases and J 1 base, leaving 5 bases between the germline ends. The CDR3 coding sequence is TGTGCCAGCACCCGGAGCAATCAGCCCCAGCATTTT. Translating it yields CASTRSNQPQHF.

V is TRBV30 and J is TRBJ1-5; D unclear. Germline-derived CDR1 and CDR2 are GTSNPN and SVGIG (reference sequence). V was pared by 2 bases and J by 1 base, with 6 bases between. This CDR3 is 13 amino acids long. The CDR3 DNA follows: TGTGCCTGGAGTAAACAGAGCAATCAGCCCCAGCATTTT. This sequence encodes CAWSKQSNQPQHF.